This record concerns one TCR beta chain sequence. This clonotype came up many times. No antigen is known for it. Per-base qualities were not stored, and no clone one base away is much larger. Compared with germline, V lacks 6 bases and J lacks 4 bases; bases without a gene match: 13. From the germline V gene (reference sequence), CDR1 is DFQATT and CDR2 is SNEGSKA. The CDR3 goes from the cysteine to the phenylalanine over 15 residues. CDR3 DNA is the only sequence kept; it has 45 bases, read in frame from the first base. The source of the sample is a study of T cells in Graves' hyperthyroidism and ophthalmopathy (dated by TCRdb to 2018 to 2020). In the study overall: Peripheral blood was collected at initial diagnosis, before any treatment. TCR V-J signatures able to tell the groups apart were searched for in a discovery cohort of about a hundred patients, of whom over 40 had Graves' ophthalmopathy and roughly 59 had stable Graves' hyperthyroidism. Prospective prediction of ophthalmopathy was tested in an independent validation cohort of approximately 19 hyperthyroidism patients and some 17 patients who later progressed to ophthalmopathy. For training and testing, the 80 to 100 patients in the discovery cohort were randomly divided in a 7:3 ratio. The study also compared thyroid tissue and blood T-cell repertoires from more than 5 Graves' hyperthyroidism patients. After blood sampling, hyperthyroidism patients were treated with methimazole at a starting dose of 30 mg daily, and ophthalmopathy patients were treated with high-dose intravenous methylprednisolone. According to the paper, TCR Vbeta CDR3 sequencing was carried out on about 140 peripheral blood samples, which came from under 50 ophthalmopathy, under 80 hyperthyroidism and about 17 progressor patients. Broader findings and caveats from the paper: Most expanded thyroid clonotypes (frequency above 0.001) were also detected in blood, suggesting blood repertoires may reflect thyroid immune responses. Sample size was not statistically predetermined, and blinding of investigators to group allocation was not performed. Ophthalmopathy was separated from stable hyperthyroidism by a 13 V-J signature model, with around 90% sensitivity and roughly 81% specificity obtained in cross-validation and 80%/75% obtained in testing. During validation, the model predicted progression to ophthalmopathy a median of roughly six months ahead of onset, with around 71% sensitivity and around 72% specificity.

Stable Graves' hyperthyroidism was defined as the absence of progression to ophthalmopathy over 18 months of follow-up. The hyperthyroidism patients were between 18 and 65 years old and newly diagnosed, with a disease duration of less than 2 months. Exclusion was applied to patients with uncontrolled infections, other autoimmune diseases, pregnancy or lactation. Clinical symptoms, serum thyroxine and TRAb, thyroid ultrasound, and orbital computed tomography formed the basis for the diagnoses. PBMCs were separated from 10 ml of fresh peripheral blood using Ficoll-Paque density gradient centrifugation. Trizol reagent was used to extract total RNA, and RNA quality was then checked on an Agilent 2100 Bioanalyzer. TCR beta CDR3 regions were amplified from RNA transcripts. The first round of RT-PCR for the TCR CDR3 was performed with the HTBI primer set and the Qiagen OneStep RT-PCR kit. Libraries were constructed in a second round of multiplex PCR, after which size selection and purification were carried out. Paired-end sequencing of the libraries was performed with 100 bp reads on an Illumina HiSeq2000. The study's processing was this. SOAPnuke was used to process the raw data, throwing out any read that contained adapters or uncalled bases, had a mean Phred below 15, or lacked an exact constant-primer or identifier match. High-quality paired reads were merged with COPE v1.2.5, and unique nucleotide sequences were defined as clonotypes. MiTCR v1.1 was used to align the clonotypes against IMGT TRBV, TRBD and TRBJ reference segments. Only V-J combinations with frequency above 0.0001, covering 99% to 99.2% of repertoires, were analysed. The TCS score was defined as the ratio of F50 (clonal expansion) to E x V (chaos), calculated using BLOSUM62-based TCRdist between CDR3 peptides within each V-J. Welch's t-statistics and random forest reduced 500 to 550 V-J features to some 14, which were used in a naive Bayes classifier (R e1071). TCRdb's own reprocessing of the public reads used fastp at Q25 and MiXCR and kept productive beta chains. When rows share a CDR3 protein, they turn into one entry using the most common DNA and genes. It is TCRdb's table, rather than the study itself, that gives the V and J calls and clone size. This sample has more than 650,000 distinct CDR3 sequences in its table, and 14% of those were observed once. The ten top clones hold roughly 10% of the sample.

The sequencing sample was made of blood. The sequence came from a woman between 18 and 29 years old with Graves' hyperthyroidism. The chain links TRBV20-1 with TRBJ2-7; 9 central bases correspond to TRBD2. The CDR3 amino acid sequence is: CSAPKSSGMLYEQYF. The DNA sequence follows: TGCAGTGCGCCGAAATCTAGCGGGATGCTGTACGAGCAGTACTTC.